The sequence of this TCR beta chain was determined in a study of early T cells in non-severe SARS-CoV-2 infection. Looking at the study overall: It was bulk RNA from unsorted whole blood that was sequenced, and the chains were unpaired.

Germline V gene lookup returns CDR1 ENHRY and CDR2 SYGVKD. CDR3 size: 13 residues. The V and J ends lost 6 bases and 0 bases respectively, with 9 bases between them. MiXCR, run by TCRdb on the 5' RACE reads, gives a single entry per CDR3 protein. This sample has tens of thousands of distinct CDR3 sequences, with 12% found just once. Input material: whole blood. The chain links TRBV10-3 to TRBJ2-7; unclear D gene. This TCR came from an adult who was a healthcare worker with PCR-confirmed SARS-CoV-2 infection or an uninfected control (not recorded which). This CDR3 is CAIRGSLSYEQYF. The CDR3, as DNA: TGTGCCATCAGGGGCAGCCTCTCCTACGAGCAGTACTTC.